Presented here are 18 T cell receptor beta chains from one specimen sequenced in a study of monozygotic twins with cystic fibrosis. Profiling relied on immunoSEQ multiplex PCR, and the TCRdb table lists in-frame clones only, not all of them. The sample lists approximately 20,000 clones, 91% occurring once. Material for sequencing was blood. The source is a girl aged 2-10 years with cystic fibrosis.

The rearrangement uses TRBV19 and TRBJ1-5; tentative D call: TRBD1 (6 bases). CDR1 and CDR2 from the germline V gene are LNHDA and SQIVND (reference sequence). Trimming stripped 0 bases from V and 5 bases from J, with 8 bases between. CDR3 size: 14 residues. In DNA, the CDR3 is TGTGCCAGTAGTATAGAGGGGGCGGATCAGCCCCAGCATTTT. Amino acids: CASSIEGADQPQHF. Filled out from reference TRBV19 and TRBJ1-5, the complete variable domain reads DGGITQSPKYLFRKEGQNVTLSCEQNLNHDAMYWYRQDPGQGLRLIYYSQIVNDFQKGDIAEGYSVSREKKESFPLTVTSAQKNPTAFYLCASSIEGADQPQHFGDGTRLSIL.

V gene TRBV19 combines with J gene TRBJ2-7, with 9 bases that match TRBD1. V lost 3 bases, J lost 3 bases, and 21 bases stayed unmatched. CDR3 length: 20 amino acids. Germline CDR1 reads LNHDA; CDR2 reads SQIVND (reference sequence). CDR3 in DNA: TGTGCCAGTAGTATCCAGGGACAGGGTGCCATCCTCCACCCCTACTACGAGCAGTACTTC. Translating gives CASSIQGQGAILHPYYEQYF.

This sequence joins TRBV29-1 and TRBJ2-7, with a tentative D call TRBD2 (5 bases). This CDR3 has 13 amino acids. Germline V gene sequence: CDR1 SQVTM, CDR2 ANQGSEA. The germline V and J ends were trimmed by 4 bases and 5 bases, with 15 bases remaining between them. CDR3 in amino acids: CSVVSSGINEQYF. CDR3 nucleotides: TGCAGCGTTGTTTCTTCGGGGATCAACGAGCAGTACTTC.

The V gene is TRBV4-3, the J gene TRBJ2-1, with unresolved D. Germline V gene data show CDR1 as LGHNA and CDR2 as YSLEER. This CDR3 is 11 amino acids long. Trimming took 3 bases from V and 6 from J, leaving 3 bases between them. CDR3 residues: CASSQGNEQFF. The CDR3 region has the DNA TGCGCCAGCAGCCAGGGCAATGAGCAGTTCTTC.

V and J are TRBV6-1 and TRBJ2-7; 7 bases map to TRBD1. V trimming: 1 base; J trimming: 3 bases; junction bases outside the gene matches: 15. The CDR3 extends over 18 amino acids. Germline-derived CDR1 and CDR2 are MNHNS and SASEGT. The CDR3 DNA is TGTGCCAGCAGTGAAGGCGAGACAGGGAGTCCCCTTAGCTACGAGCAGTACTTC. Translating it yields CASSEGETGSPLSYEQYF.

The chain combines TRBV9 with TRBJ1-3; D ambiguous. Germline CDR1 and CDR2: SGDLS and YYNGEE. V was clipped by 4 bases and J by 1 base, with 15 bases between them. This CDR3 region has 16 residues. The CDR3 sequence: CASSPTDLESGNTIYF. DNA for the CDR3: TGTGCCAGCAGCCCAACCGATCTCGAGTCTGGAAACACCATATATTTT.

The CDR3, as DNA: TGCGCCAGCAGCCAAGAAGGGAGGGTACCCCCTACGTTTAATGAGCAGTTCTTC. This encodes CASSQEGRVPPTFNEQFF. The chain joins TRBV4-3 to TRBJ2-1, with 7 bases matching TRBD2. The J segment lost 7 bases and the V segment lost 0 bases, leaving 15 bases of the junction unmatched. The CDR3 covers 18 residues. Germline V gene lookup returns CDR1 LGHNA and CDR2 YSLEER.

The chain employs TRBV18 and TRBJ2-2, with 7 bases fitting TRBD1. The CDR3 contains 15 residues. Germline values: CDR1 KGHSH, CDR2 LQKENI. The trim removed 3 bases at V and 5 bases at J, leaving 6 bases unmatched. CDR3 residues: CASSPDRDPTGELFF. For the CDR3, the DNA is TGTGCCAGCTCACCCGACAGGGATCCTACCGGGGAGCTGTTTTTT. Full variable domain (missing parts from reference TRBV18 and TRBJ2-2): NAGVMQNPRHLVRRRGQEARLRCSPMKGHSHVYWYRQLPEEGLKFMVYLQKENIIDESGMPKERFSAEFPKEGPSILRIQQVVRGDSAAYFCASSPDRDPTGELFFGEGSRLTVL.

The rearrangement uses TRBV6-6 and TRBJ1-2, with D tentatively TRBD1 (5 bases). The CDR3 contains 13 residues. V lost 7 bases and J lost 8, with 17 bases in between. CDR1 and CDR2 (germline): MNHNY, SVGAGI (reference sequence). CDR3 amino acids: CASTAQAMGGYTF. The CDR3 DNA follows: TGTGCCAGCACCGCACAGGCCATGGGAGGCTACACCTTC.

The chain joins TRBV7-9 to TRBJ2-1, with 9 nucleotides matching TRBD2. From germline, CDR1 is SEHNR and CDR2 FQNEAQ (reference sequence). The trim removed 5 bases at V and 3 bases at J, leaving 5 bases unmatched. CDR3 length: 15 amino acids. The CDR3 DNA reads TGTGCCAGCAGCCTCCATAGCGGGAGCTACAATGAGCAGTTCTTC. Protein: CASSLHSGSYNEQFF.

The chain joins TRBV6-4 to TRBJ1-1, with unresolved D. The germline CDR1 and CDR2 sequences are MRHNA and SNTAGT. The CDR3 is 13 residues long. V dropped 0 bases and J dropped 5 bases, with 7 bases sitting between them. This CDR3 is CASSDSGSTEAFF. DNA of the CDR3: TGTGCCAGCAGTGACTCGGGTTCGACTGAAGCTTTCTTT.

The chain has TRBV5-4 and TRBJ2-2; D might be TRBD1 or TRBD2, each matching 5 bases. The CDR3 is 16 amino acids. The germline V gene encodes CDR1 SGHNT and CDR2 YYREEE (reference sequence). The V and J ends lost 4 bases and 4 bases respectively, with 17 bases between them. This chain's CDR3 is CASSRSGTMGTGELFF. CDR3 DNA: TGTGCCAGCAGCCGGTCCGGGACGATGGGCACCGGGGAGCTGTTTTTT.

The rearrangement links TRBV15 to TRBJ2-3; 10 bases line up with TRBD2. CDR3 length: 15 amino acids. Germline V gene sequence: CDR1 LNHNV, CDR2 YYDKDF (reference sequence). The V gene end was trimmed by 5 bases and the J gene end by 1 base; junction bases not matched to a gene: 3. The CDR3 sequence is CATSSGTSGTDTQYF. CDR3 nucleotide sequence: TGTGCCACCAGCTCTGGGACTAGCGGCACAGATACGCAGTATTTT.

The rearrangement links TRBV29-1 to TRBJ2-1, with 10 bases identical to TRBD1. The CDR3 sequence is 16 residues long. The germline CDR1 and CDR2 sequences are SQVTM and ANQGSEA. V shed 3 bases, J shed 6 bases, and the junction held 11 bases outside the gene matches. In nucleotides, the CDR3 is TGCAGCGTTGATTTTCGGGACAGGGGATTTCCCAATGAGCAGTTCTTC. Translation gives CSVDFRDRGFPNEQFF.

The CDR3 loop reads CASSQASGPALGEQYF. As DNA, the CDR3 is TGCGCCAGCAGCCAAGCCTCGGGACCGGCCCTCGGCGAGCAGTACTTC. V gene TRBV4-1 combines with J gene TRBJ2-7, with D perhaps assigned TRBD1 or TRBD2 (5 bases each). CDR1 and CDR2 (germline): MGHRA, YSYEKL. There are 16 residues in the CDR3. V was cut by 1 base and J by 6 bases, with 19 bases left in between.

CDR3 bases: TGTGCCAGTAGTATCTGGGCGCTAGCGGGAGGTGAACACGAGCAGTACTTC. As protein: CASSIWALAGGEHEQYF. The chain joins TRBV19 to TRBJ2-7; 11 nucleotides match TRBD2. Germline CDR1 is LNHDA and CDR2 is SQIVND (reference sequence). The CDR3 length is 17 residues. V shed 3 bases, J shed 5 bases, and the junction held 12 bases outside the gene matches.

The J gene is TRBJ1-2, the V gene TRBV30, with D uncertain. The V end lost 3 bases, the J end lost 5 bases, and 16 bases lay between the germline ends. The CDR3 length is 14 residues. Germline CDR1 is GTSNPN and CDR2 is SVGIG (reference sequence). The CDR3 nucleotides read TGTGCCTGGAGGGCCCCCGGACTCCGATATGGCTACACCTTC. It translates to CAWRAPGLRYGYTF.

V is TRBV5-6 and J is TRBJ2-3; 8 bases are shared with TRBD2. The CDR3 runs 16 residues. CDR1 SGHDT and CDR2 YYEEEE come from the germline V gene. The J segment lost 4 bases and the V segment lost 2 bases, leaving 9 bases of the junction unmatched. CDR3 DNA: TGTGCCAGCAGCTTTCGGACTAGCTCTGGGGCAGATACGCAGTATTTT. Protein sequence: CASSFRTSSGADTQYF.